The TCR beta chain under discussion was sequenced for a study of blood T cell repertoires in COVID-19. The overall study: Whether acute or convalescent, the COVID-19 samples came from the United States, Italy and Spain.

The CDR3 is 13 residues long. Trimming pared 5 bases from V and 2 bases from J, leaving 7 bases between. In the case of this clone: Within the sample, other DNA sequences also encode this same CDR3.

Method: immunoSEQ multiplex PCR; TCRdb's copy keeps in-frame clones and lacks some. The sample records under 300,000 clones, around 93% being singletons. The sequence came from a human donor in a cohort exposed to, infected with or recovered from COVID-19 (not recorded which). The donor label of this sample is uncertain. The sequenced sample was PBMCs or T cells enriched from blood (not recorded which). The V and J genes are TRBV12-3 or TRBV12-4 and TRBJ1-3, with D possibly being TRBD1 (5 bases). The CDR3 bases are TGTGCCAGCAGTAGGGGAACTGGAAACACCATATATTTT. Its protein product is CASSRGTGNTIYF.